The 20 T cell receptor beta chains below come from one sample, sequenced in a study of cytomegalovirus exposure and HLA in healthy donors. The study ran its PCR with 60 Vbeta and 13 Jbeta primers. The protocol was immunoSEQ multiplex PCR, while the TCRdb copy is restricted to in-frame clones and leaves out a portion. The profile shows about 190,000 clones, more than 65% of them singletons. What was sequenced was PBMCs. These receptors all stem from a woman aged 30 to 39 in good health and CMV-seropositive.

The chain couples TRBV6-6 to TRBJ2-2; the D gene is possibly TRBD1 (8 bases). Trimming took 6 bases from V and 5 from J, leaving 10 bases between them. The CDR3 totals 13 residues. In germline, CDR1 is MNHNY, CDR2 SVGAGI (reference sequence). CDR3 amino acids: CASRQGGTGELFF. CDR3 sequence (DNA): TGTGCCAGCAGACAGGGGGGGACCGGGGAGCTGTTTTTT.

The V call is TRBV27, the J call TRBJ2-5, with D possibly TRBD1 on 6 matching bases. The end of the DNA aligns better with TRBJ2-7, so the J call may be wrong. The CDR3 runs 13 residues. Per the germline V gene, CDR1 is MNHEY and CDR2 is SMNVEV (reference sequence). The CDR3 here is CASSSGQYYEQYF. As DNA, the CDR3 is TGTGCCAGCAGTTCCGGACAGTACTACGAGCAGTACTTC.

The rearrangement links TRBV28 to TRBJ1-4; 8 bases match TRBD1. V was pared by 7 bases and J by 0 bases, with 1 base of the junction left unmatched. Germline loops: CDR1 MDHEN, CDR2 SYDVKM. This CDR3 spans 14 amino acids. CDR3 protein: CASMTGATNEKLFF. DNA of the CDR3: TGTGCCAGCATGACAGGGGCAACTAATGAAAAACTGTTTTTT.

The CDR3 DNA reads as TGTGCCAGCAAAGGACAGGGGGATTCACCCCTCCACTTT. This codes for CASKGQGDSPLHF. The J gene is TRBJ1-6, the V gene TRBV25-1; TRBD1 matches 10 bases. The length of the CDR3 is 13 residues. Germline loops: CDR1 MGHDK, CDR2 SYGVNS. J gave up 8 bases and V 7 bases, and 2 bases lay outside the gene matches.

This chain links TRBV9 with TRBJ1-2; D perhaps matches TRBD1 (6 bases). Germline CDR1 reads SGDLS; CDR2 reads YYNGEE. This CDR3 is 14 amino acids long. V shed 1 base and J shed 6 bases, with 13 bases lying between them. CDR3 region: CASSVNRESNGYTF. For the CDR3, the DNA is TGTGCCAGCAGCGTAAACAGGGAATCCAATGGCTACACCTTC.

The chain is built from TRBV28 and TRBJ2-7; 12 bases are a match to TRBD1. This CDR3 comprises 14 residues. Germline lookup yields CDR1 MDHEN and CDR2 SYDVKM. The V gene end was trimmed by 4 bases and the J gene end by 7 bases; junction bases not matched to a gene: 5. CDR3 nucleotide sequence: TGTGCCAGCAGTTCTGGGACAGGGGGCAGGGAGCAGTACTTC. Translating it yields CASSSGTGGREQYF.

The CDR3 sequence is CASSPLAESSYEQYF. CDR3 DNA sequence: TGTGCCAGCAGCCCTTTAGCGGAGAGCTCCTACGAGCAGTACTTC. The V and J genes are TRBV6-6 and TRBJ2-7; D possibly corresponds to TRBD2 (6 bases). The V and J ends lost 6 bases and 0 bases respectively, with 15 bases between them. The CDR3 runs 15 residues. Germline CDR1 and CDR2: MNHNY and SVGAGI (reference sequence).

The rearrangement joins TRBV5-1 to TRBJ2-7; 7 bases line up with TRBD1. Germline lookup yields CDR1 SGHRS and CDR2 YFSETQ. V lost 3 bases to trimming and J lost 3 bases; unmatched junction nucleotides: 6. CDR3 length equals 14 residues. The CDR3 reads CASSSRQGYYEQYF. The CDR3 nucleotides read TGCGCCAGCAGCTCCCGACAGGGCTACTACGAGCAGTACTTC.

V usage is TRBV19 and J usage is TRBJ2-5, with D possibly being TRBD2 (5 bases). Germline V lookup: CDR1 LNHDA, CDR2 SQIVND (reference sequence). The CDR3 loop spans 16 amino acids. V gave up 2 bases and J gave up 4 bases, with 17 bases separating them. CDR3 nucleotides: TGTGCCAGTAGTATAAGAAGCCCCGGGATGGGAGAGACCCAGTACTTC. Translation: CASSIRSPGMGETQYF. Supplemented by reference TRBV19 and TRBJ2-5, the full variable domain reads DGGITQSPKYLFRKEGQNVTLSCEQNLNHDAMYWYRQDPGQGLRLIYYSQIVNDFQKGDIAEGYSVSREKKESFPLTVTSAQKNPTAFYLCASSIRSPGMGETQYFGPGTRLLVL.

CDR3 in DNA: TGTGCCACCAGCAGAATTCCGATGCTCCGGGACAGGGGGAGCGGCTACACCTTC. It is translated as CATSRIPMLRDRGSGYTF. The chain employs TRBV15 and TRBJ1-2; TRBD1 matches at 11 bases. Trimming at V came to 2 bases and at J to 8 bases, leaving 16 bases not matched to a gene. Per the germline V gene, CDR1 is LNHNV and CDR2 is YYDKDF (reference sequence). CDR3 size: 18 residues.

The chain employs TRBV10-2 and TRBJ2-5, with 9 bases lining up with TRBD2. Trimming at V came to 10 bases and at J to 4 bases, leaving 7 bases not matched to a gene. The CDR3 length is 13 residues. Germline CDR1 reads WSHSY; CDR2 reads SAAADI. The CDR3 DNA reads as TGCGCCATCCCGGGACTAGCAGGAGAGACCCAGTACTTC. It codes for CAIPGLAGETQYF.

This rearrangement joins TRBV28 to TRBJ2-5, with 10 positions matching TRBD2. Trimming took 6 bases from V and 5 from J; bases not matched to a gene: 6. The CDR3 consists of 14 residues. The germline V gene encodes CDR1 MDHEN and CDR2 SYDVKM. The CDR3 DNA follows: TGTGCCAGCAGACCGGGACTAGCGAAGGAGACCCAGTACTTC. Amino acids: CASRPGLAKETQYF.

In the case of this clone: The junction does not match germline at one end; this may be a read error. The chain carries TRBV7-9 and TRBJ1-5; D perhaps matches TRBD1 (5 bases). The germline gives CDR1 SEHNR, CDR2 FQNEAQ (reference sequence). The CDR3 spans 15 residues. CDR3 amino acids: CAGSQGLSSNQPQHF. The CDR3, as DNA: TGTGCCGGCAGCCAGGGACTGAGTAGCAATCAGCCCCAGCATTTT.

This clone was seen only once. The CDR3 region is CASSPRGNSYNEQFF. The CDR3 region has the DNA TGTGCCAGCAGTCCGAGGGGGAATTCATACAATGAGCAGTTCTTC. This sequence joins TRBV9 and TRBJ2-1; tentatively, D is TRBD1 (6 bases). CDR3 length: 15 residues. Germline lookup yields CDR1 SGDLS and CDR2 YYNGEE. The germline V and J ends were trimmed by 5 bases and 4 bases, with 16 bases remaining between them.

This clone was counted a few times. This chain links TRBV5-4 with TRBJ1-1; 7 bases align to TRBD1. CDR3 length: 15 amino acids. The V segment lost 6 bases and the J segment 4 bases; nucleotides outside the gene matches: 12. From germline, CDR1 is SGHNT and CDR2 YYREEE (reference sequence). The chain's CDR3 is CASIQTGRRSTEAFF. CDR3 DNA sequence: TGTGCCAGCATCCAGACAGGGAGGAGAAGCACTGAAGCTTTCTTT.

The genes are TRBV27 and TRBJ2-7, with D possibly matching TRBD1 (6 bases). With 6 bases removed from V and 3 bases from J, the gap between germline ends came to 15 bases. The length of the CDR3 is 14 residues. From germline, CDR1 is MNHEY and CDR2 SMNVEV (reference sequence). This CDR3 is CASSRNQGNYEQYF. The CDR3 bases are TGTGCCAGCAGCCGAAACCAGGGGAACTACGAGCAGTACTTC.

This clone was detected only a few times. The CDR3 DNA sequence: TGCGCCAGCAGCTCGGAGAAGTCTTACAATGAGCAGTTCTTC. Its protein product is CASSSEKSYNEQFF. The chain recombines TRBV5-1 with TRBJ2-1; D gene ambiguous. Trimming left V 3 bases short and J 4 bases short, with 11 bases between. The CDR3 consists of 14 residues. CDR1 SGHRS and CDR2 YFSETQ come from the germline V gene.

The chain carries TRBV2 and TRBJ2-2; possible D gene TRBD2, 5 bases. V was shortened by 8 bases and J by 3 bases, with 10 bases between the two germline ends. The CDR3 is made up of 13 amino acids. Germline CDR1 and CDR2: SNHLY and FYNNEI. CDR3 sequence: CASPAADTGELFF. As DNA, the CDR3 is TGTGCCAGCCCAGCGGCCGACACCGGGGAGCTGTTTTTT. The complete variable domain, with remaining parts taken from reference TRBV2 and TRBJ2-2, reads EPEVTQTPSHQVTQMGQEVILRCVPISNHLYFYWYRQILGQKVEFLVSFYNNEISEKSEIFDDQFSVERPDGSNFTLKIRSTKLEDSAMYFCASPAADTGELFFGEGSRLTVL.

The chain uses TRBV28 and TRBJ1-3; 7 nucleotides line up with TRBD1. CDR3 length: 15 amino acids. Trimming took 5 bases from V and 4 from J; bases not matched to a gene: 8. Germline V gives CDR1 MDHEN, CDR2 SYDVKM. CDR3 loop: CASSPPSGQGNTIYF. The CDR3 DNA sequence: TGTGCCAGCAGTCCCCCATCGGGACAGGGAAACACCATATATTTT.

This rearrangement joins TRBV7-9 to TRBJ2-5; TRBD2 agrees at 11 bases. Trimming cost V 5 bases and J 4 bases; bases outside gene matches: 12. The CDR3 length is 17 residues. Germline V gene lookup returns CDR1 SEHNR and CDR2 FQNEAQ (reference sequence). The CDR3 loop reads CASSPRTSGWVGETQYF. The CDR3 DNA sequence: TGTGCCAGCAGCCCGAGGACTAGCGGGTGGGTTGGAGAGACCCAGTACTTC. The variable domain in full, with the rest retrieved from reference TRBV7-9 and TRBJ2-5, is DTGVSQNPRHKITKRGQNVTFRCDPISEHNRLYWYRQTLGQGPEFLTYFQNEAQLEKSRLLSDRFSAERPKGSFSTLEIQRTEQGDSAMYLCASSPRTSGWVGETQYFGPGTRLLVL.